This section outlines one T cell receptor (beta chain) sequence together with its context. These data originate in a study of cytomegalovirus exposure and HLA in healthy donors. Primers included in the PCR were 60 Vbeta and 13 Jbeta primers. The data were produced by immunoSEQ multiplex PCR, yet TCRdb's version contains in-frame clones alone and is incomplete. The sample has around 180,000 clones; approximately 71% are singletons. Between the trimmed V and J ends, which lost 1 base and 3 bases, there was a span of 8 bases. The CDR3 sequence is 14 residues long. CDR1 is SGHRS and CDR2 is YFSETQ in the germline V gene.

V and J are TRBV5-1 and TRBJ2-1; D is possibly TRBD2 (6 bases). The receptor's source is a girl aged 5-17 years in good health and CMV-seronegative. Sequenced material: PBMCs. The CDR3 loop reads CASSLSGDYNEQFF. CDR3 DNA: TGCGCCAGCAGCTTGTCGGGGGACTACAATGAGCAGTTCTTC.